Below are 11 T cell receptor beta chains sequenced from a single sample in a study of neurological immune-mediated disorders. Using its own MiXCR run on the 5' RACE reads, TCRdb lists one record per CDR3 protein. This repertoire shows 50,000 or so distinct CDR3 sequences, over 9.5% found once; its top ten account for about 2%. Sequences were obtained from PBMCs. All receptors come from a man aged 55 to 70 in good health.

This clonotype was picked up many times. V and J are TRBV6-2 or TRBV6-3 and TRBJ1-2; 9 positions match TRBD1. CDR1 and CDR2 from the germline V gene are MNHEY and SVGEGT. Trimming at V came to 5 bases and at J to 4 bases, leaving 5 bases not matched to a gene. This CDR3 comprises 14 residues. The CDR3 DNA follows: TGTGCCAGCAGTGCTACAGGGGGCCTCTATGGCTACACCTTC. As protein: CASSATGGLYGYTF.

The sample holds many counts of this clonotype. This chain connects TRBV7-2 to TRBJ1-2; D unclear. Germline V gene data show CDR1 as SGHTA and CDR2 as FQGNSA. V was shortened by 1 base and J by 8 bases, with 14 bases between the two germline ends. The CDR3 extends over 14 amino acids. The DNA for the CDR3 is TGTGCCAGCAGCTTAGATACAGAACGGCGGGGCTACACCTTC. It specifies CASSLDTERRGYTF. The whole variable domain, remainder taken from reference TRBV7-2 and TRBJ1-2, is GAGVSQSPSNKVTEKGKDVELRCDPISGHTALYWYRQSLGQGLEFLIYFQGNSAPDKSGLPSDRFSAERTGGSVSTLTIQRTQQEDSAVYLCASSLDTERRGYTFGSGTRLTVV.

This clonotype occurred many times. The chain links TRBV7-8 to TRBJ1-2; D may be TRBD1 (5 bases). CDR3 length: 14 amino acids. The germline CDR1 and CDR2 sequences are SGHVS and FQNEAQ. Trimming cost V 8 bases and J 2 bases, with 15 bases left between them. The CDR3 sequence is CASGNLGENYGYTF. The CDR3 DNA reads TGTGCCAGCGGGAATCTAGGGGAGAACTATGGCTACACCTTC.

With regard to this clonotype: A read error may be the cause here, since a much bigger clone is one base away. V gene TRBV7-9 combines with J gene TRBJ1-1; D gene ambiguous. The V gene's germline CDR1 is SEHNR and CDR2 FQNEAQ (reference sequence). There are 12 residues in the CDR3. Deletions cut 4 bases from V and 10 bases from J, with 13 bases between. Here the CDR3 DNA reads TGTGCCAGCAGCTCGGACCCTAATCGAGCTTTCTTT. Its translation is CASSSDPNRAFF.

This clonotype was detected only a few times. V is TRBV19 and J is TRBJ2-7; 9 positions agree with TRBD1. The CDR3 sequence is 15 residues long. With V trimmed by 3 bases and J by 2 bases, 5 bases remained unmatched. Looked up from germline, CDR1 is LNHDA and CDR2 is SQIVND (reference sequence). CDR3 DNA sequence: TGTGCCAGTAGTATTATGGGACAGGGAACCTACGAGCAGTACTTC. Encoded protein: CASSIMGQGTYEQYF.

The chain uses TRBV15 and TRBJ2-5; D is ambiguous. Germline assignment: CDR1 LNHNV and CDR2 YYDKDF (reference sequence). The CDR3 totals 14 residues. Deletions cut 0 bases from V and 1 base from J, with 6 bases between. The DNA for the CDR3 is TGTGCCACCAGCAGAGAGGATGTCCAAGAGACCCAGTACTTC. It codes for CATSREDVQETQYF.

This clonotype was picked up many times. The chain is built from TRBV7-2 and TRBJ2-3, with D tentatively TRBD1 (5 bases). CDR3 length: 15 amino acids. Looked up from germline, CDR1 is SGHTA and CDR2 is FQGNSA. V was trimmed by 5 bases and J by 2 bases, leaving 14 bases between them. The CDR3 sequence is CASSLQETYTDTQYF. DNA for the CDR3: TGTGCCAGCAGCCTACAGGAAACATACACAGATACGCAGTATTTT.

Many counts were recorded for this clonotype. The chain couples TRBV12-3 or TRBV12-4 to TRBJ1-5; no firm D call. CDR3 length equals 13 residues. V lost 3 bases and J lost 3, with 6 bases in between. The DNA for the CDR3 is TGTGCCAGCAGTTTCGGGGACAATCAGCCCCAGCATTTT. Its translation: CASSFGDNQPQHF.

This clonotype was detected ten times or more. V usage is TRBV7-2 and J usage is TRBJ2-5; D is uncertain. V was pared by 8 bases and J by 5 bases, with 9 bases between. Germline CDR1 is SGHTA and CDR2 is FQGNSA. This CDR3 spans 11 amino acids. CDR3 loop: CASSSWETQYF. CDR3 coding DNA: TGTGCCAGCTCTTCTTGGGAGACCCAGTACTTC.

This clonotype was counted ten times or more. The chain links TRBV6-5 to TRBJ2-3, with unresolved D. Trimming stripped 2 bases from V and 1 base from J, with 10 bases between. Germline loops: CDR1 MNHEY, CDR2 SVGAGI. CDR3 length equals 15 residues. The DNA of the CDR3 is TGTGCCAGCAGTTACGTGGGGTCTGGCACAGATACGCAGTATTTT. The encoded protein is CASSYVGSGTDTQYF.

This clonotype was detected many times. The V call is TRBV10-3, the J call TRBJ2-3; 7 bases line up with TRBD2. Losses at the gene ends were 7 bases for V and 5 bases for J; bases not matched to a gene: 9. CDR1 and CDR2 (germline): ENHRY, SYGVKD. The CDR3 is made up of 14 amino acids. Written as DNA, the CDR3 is TGTGCCATCACCCCGAGCGGGGCGGGAGATACGCAGTATTTT. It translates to CAITPSGAGDTQYF.